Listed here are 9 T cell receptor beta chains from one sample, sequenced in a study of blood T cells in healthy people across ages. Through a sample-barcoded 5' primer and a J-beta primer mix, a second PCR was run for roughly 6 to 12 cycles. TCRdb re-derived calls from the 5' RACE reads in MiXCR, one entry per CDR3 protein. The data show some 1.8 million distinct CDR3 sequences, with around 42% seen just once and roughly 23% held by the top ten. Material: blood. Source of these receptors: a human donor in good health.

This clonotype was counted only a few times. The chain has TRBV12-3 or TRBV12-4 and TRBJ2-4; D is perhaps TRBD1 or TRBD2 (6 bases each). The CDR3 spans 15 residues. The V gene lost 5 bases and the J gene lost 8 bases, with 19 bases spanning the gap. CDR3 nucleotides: TGTGCCAGCAGTATAAATCAGGGGACTTATGACATTCAGTACTTC. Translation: CASSINQGTYDIQYF.

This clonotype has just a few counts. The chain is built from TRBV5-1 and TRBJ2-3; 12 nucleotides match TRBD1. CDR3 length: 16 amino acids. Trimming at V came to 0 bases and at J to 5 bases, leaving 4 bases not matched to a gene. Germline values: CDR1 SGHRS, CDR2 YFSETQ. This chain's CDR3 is CASSLEGQGAVDTQYF. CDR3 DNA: TGCGCCAGCAGCTTGGAGGGACAGGGGGCTGTAGATACGCAGTATTTT.

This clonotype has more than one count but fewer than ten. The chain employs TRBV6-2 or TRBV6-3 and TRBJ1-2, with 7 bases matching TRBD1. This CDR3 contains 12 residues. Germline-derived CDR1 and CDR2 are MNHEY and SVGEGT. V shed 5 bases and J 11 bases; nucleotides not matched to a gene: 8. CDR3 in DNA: TGTGCCAGCAGTCAGAGGGACAGCGTGTACACCTTC. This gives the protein CASSQRDSVYTF.

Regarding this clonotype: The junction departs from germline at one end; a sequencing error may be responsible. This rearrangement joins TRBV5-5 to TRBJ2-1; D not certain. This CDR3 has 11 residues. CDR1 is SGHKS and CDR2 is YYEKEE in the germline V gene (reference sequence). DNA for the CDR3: TGTGCCAACAGCTTGGAGTTTTCAGAGTTCTTC. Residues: CANSLEFSEFF.

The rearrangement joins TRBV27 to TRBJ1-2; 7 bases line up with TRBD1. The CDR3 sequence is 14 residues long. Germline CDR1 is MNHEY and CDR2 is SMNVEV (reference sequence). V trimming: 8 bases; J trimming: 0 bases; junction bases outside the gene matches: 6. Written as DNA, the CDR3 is TGTGCCAGCTCGACAGGGAGCTCTAACTATGGCTACACCTTC. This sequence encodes CASSTGSSNYGYTF.

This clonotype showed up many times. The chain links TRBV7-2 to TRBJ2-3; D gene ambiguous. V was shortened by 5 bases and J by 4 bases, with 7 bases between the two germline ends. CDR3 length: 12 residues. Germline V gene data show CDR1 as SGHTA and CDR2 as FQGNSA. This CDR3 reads CASSRRADTQYF. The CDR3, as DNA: TGTGCCAGCAGCCGACGTGCAGATACGCAGTATTTT.

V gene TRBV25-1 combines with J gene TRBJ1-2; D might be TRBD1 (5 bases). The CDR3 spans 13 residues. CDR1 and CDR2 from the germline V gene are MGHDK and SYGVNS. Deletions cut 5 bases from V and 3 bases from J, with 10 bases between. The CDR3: CASSSRQHYGYTF. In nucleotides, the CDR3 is TGTGCCAGCAGTTCGCGACAGCACTATGGCTACACCTTC.

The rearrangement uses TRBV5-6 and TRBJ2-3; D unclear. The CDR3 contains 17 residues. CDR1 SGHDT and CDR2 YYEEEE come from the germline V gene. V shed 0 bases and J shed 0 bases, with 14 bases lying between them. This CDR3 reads CASSLGLPQSSTDTQYF. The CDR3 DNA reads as TGTGCCAGCAGCTTGGGACTGCCCCAATCTAGCACAGATACGCAGTATTTT.

The CDR3 DNA sequence: TGTGCCAGCAGCCTGTGGACTAGCCGCAATGAGCAGTTCTTC. The encoded protein is CASSLWTSRNEQFF. This chain links TRBV5-4 with TRBJ2-1; 8 bases align to TRBD2. Germline V gene lookup returns CDR1 SGHNT and CDR2 YYREEE (reference sequence). V lost 4 bases to trimming and J lost 6 bases; unmatched junction nucleotides: 6. The CDR3 runs 14 residues.